This TCR beta chain was sequenced during a study of blood T cell repertoires in COVID-19. Self-reported history from a screening survey and questionnaire set each donor's cohort. TCRdb keeps only in-frame clones here, not all; method: immunoSEQ multiplex PCR. This table holds under 300,000 clones, 75% to 90% found once. The receptor was derived from a man aged 35-49 years who had recovered from COVID-19. Specimen: PBMCs or T cells enriched from blood (not recorded which).

CDR3 sequence (DNA): TGTGCCAGTAGTATGCGGACTGTGCCCCAAGAGACCCAGTACTTC. Residues: CASSMRTVPQETQYF. The chain couples TRBV19 to TRBJ2-5, with a tentative D call TRBD2 (5 bases). V was pared by 3 bases and J by 1 base, with 12 bases between. Per germline, CDR1 LNHDA and CDR2 SQIVND (reference sequence). This CDR3 spans 15 amino acids.